A selection of T cell receptor beta chains follows, all from one sample in a study of blood T cell repertoires in COVID-19. Sequencing used immunoSEQ multiplex PCR; TCRdb keeps in-frame clones, though not all of them. This table has roughly 230,000 clones, 82% appearing once. The sample was PBMCs or T cells enriched from blood (not recorded which). Receptors were obtained from a woman aged 55-70 years who had recovered from COVID-19. CDR3s include the opening cysteine and the closing phenylalanine or tryptophan. The order of the fields is V gene, clone size, D gene, J gene, CDR3 protein, CDR3 DNA. A D gene is named only where the DNA matches it firmly. The size entry is marked missing in some rows and otherwise reads once, few, many or a size class.

V: TRBV18
size: NA
D: NA
J: TRBJ2-7
CDR3: CASSKPPYEQYF
DNA: TGTGCCAGCTCAAAGCCCCCCTACGAGCAGTACTTC

V: TRBV19
size: NA
D: NA
J: TRBJ2-7
CDR3: CASSIGVAYEQYF
DNA: TGTGCCAGTAGTATTGGAGTAGCCTACGAGCAGTACTTC

V: TRBV7-2
size: NA
D: NA
J: TRBJ1-6
CDR3: CASSLVSGGRVFASPLHF
DNA: TGTGCCAGCAGCTTAGTTAGCGGAGGGAGGGTCTTTGCTTCACCCCTCCACTTT

V: TRBV12-5
size: NA
D: NA
J: TRBJ1-4
CDR3: CASGLGSREKLFF
DNA: TGTGCTAGTGGTTTAGGGAGTCGGGAAAAACTGTTTTTT

V: TRBV19
size: NA
D: TRBD1
J: TRBJ2-7
CDR3: CATRSWTGNYEQYF
DNA: TGTGCCACGCGATCTTGGACAGGGAACTACGAGCAGTACTTC

V: TRBV19
size: NA
D: NA
J: TRBJ1-5
CDR3: CASSKDRNQPQHF
DNA: TGTGCCAGTAGTAAGGACAGAAATCAGCCCCAGCATTTT

V: TRBV3-1/TRBV3-2
size: few
D: TRBD2
J: TRBJ2-5
CDR3: CASSRTSGGAPEGTQYF
DNA: TGTGCCAGCAGCCGGACTAGCGGGGGGGCACCGGAGGGGACCCAGTACTTC

V: TRBV27
size: NA
D: NA
J: TRBJ1-1
CDR3: CASSLNQVLNTEAFF
DNA: TGTGCCAGCAGTTTAAACCAGGTCCTGAACACTGAAGCTTTCTTT

V: TRBV7-2
size: NA
D: TRBD1
J: TRBJ1-1
CDR3: CASSPSGTGGAWTEAFF
DNA: TGTGCCAGCAGCCCATCCGGGACAGGGGGCGCTTGGACTGAAGCTTTCTTT

V: TRBV12-3/TRBV12-4
size: once
D: NA
J: TRBJ1-3
CDR3: CASSWTVGNTIYF
DNA: TGTGCCAGCAGTTGGACAGTGGGAAACACCATATATTTT

V: TRBV3-1/TRBV3-2
size: NA
D: TRBD1
J: TRBJ1-1
CDR3: CASSQDYGTGKAAFF
DNA: TGTGCCAGCAGCCAAGATTATGGGACAGGGAAAGCAGCTTTCTTT

V: TRBV9
size: NA
D: NA
J: TRBJ1-4
CDR3: CASSVKGTTNEKLFF
DNA: TGTGCCAGCAGCGTGAAGGGGACAACTAATGAAAAACTGTTTTTT

V: TRBV6-2/TRBV6-3
size: few
D: NA
J: TRBJ2-7
CDR3: CASSSLRGSEQYF
DNA: TGTGCCAGCAGTTCTCTAAGGGGATCCGAGCAGTACTTC

V: TRBV28
size: NA
D: NA
J: TRBJ1-6
CDR3: CASLTPGFSPLHF
DNA: TGTGCCAGCCTAACCCCAGGGTTTTCACCCCTCCACTTT

V: TRBV5-1
size: NA
D: TRBD2
J: TRBJ2-1
CDR3: CASSPGTSGRANEQFF
DNA: TGCGCCAGCAGCCCAGGGACTAGCGGGAGAGCTAATGAGCAGTTCTTC

V: TRBV7-9
size: once
D: NA
J: TRBJ1-2
CDR3: CASSRGDNYGYTF
DNA: TGTGCCAGCAGCCGGGGAGATAACTATGGCTACACCTTC

V: TRBV7-6
size: few
D: TRBD2
J: TRBJ2-7
CDR3: CASSPFGPGREDEQYF
DNA: TGTGCCAGCAGCCCCTTCGGTCCGGGACGGGAGGACGAGCAGTACTTC

V: TRBV29-1
size: few
D: TRBD1
J: TRBJ1-5
CDR3: CSVGARGPGQPQHF
DNA: TGCAGCGTTGGAGCCAGGGGGCCAGGACAGCCCCAGCATTTT

V: TRBV27
size: NA
D: TRBD2
J: TRBJ2-2
CDR3: CASTRGGRATGELFF
DNA: TGTGCCAGCACCCGGGGCGGGAGGGCCACCGGGGAGCTGTTTTTT

V: TRBV10-3
size: NA
D: NA
J: TRBJ1-5
CDR3: CAISESGNGQPQHF
DNA: TGTGCCATCAGTGAGTCCGGGAATGGGCAGCCCCAGCATTTT

V: TRBV6-5
size: NA
D: TRBD1
J: TRBJ1-6
CDR3: CASSSSDRGNSPLHF
DNA: TGTGCCAGCAGCAGTAGTGACAGGGGAAATTCACCCCTCCACTTT

V: TRBV4-1
size: NA
D: NA
J: TRBJ2-1
CDR3: CASSQGRRTGSDEQFF
DNA: TGCGCCAGCAGCCAAGGTAGGCGGACCGGGAGCGATGAGCAGTTCTTC

V: TRBV19
size: NA
D: TRBD2
J: TRBJ2-1
CDR3: CASSPTSGQYNEQFF
DNA: TGTGCCAGTAGCCCGACTAGCGGACAATACAATGAGCAGTTCTTC

V: TRBV6-5
size: few
D: TRBD1
J: TRBJ2-7
CDR3: CASSRDRGLSEQYF
DNA: TGTGCCAGCAGCCGGGACAGGGGACTGTCCGAGCAGTACTTC

V: TRBV11-2
size: NA
D: TRBD1
J: TRBJ1-3
CDR3: CASSLRGAQGARTGNTIYF
DNA: TGTGCCAGCAGCCTCCGAGGGGCACAGGGGGCTCGTACTGGAAACACCATATATTTT

V: TRBV2
size: NA
D: TRBD2
J: TRBJ2-5
CDR3: CARRTGLAGGGETQYF
DNA: TGTGCCCGCAGAACGGGACTAGCGGGGGGGGGAGAGACCCAGTACTTC

V: TRBV5-1
size: NA
D: TRBD2
J: TRBJ2-7
CDR3: CASSLAATSGRSYEQYF
DNA: TGCGCCAGCAGCTTGGCGGCGACTAGCGGGAGATCCTACGAGCAGTACTTC

V: TRBV29-1
size: NA
D: TRBD1
J: TRBJ1-5
CDR3: CSVARDSSQPQHF
DNA: TGCAGCGTCGCCCGGGACAGTTCCCAGCCCCAGCATTTT

V: TRBV11-3
size: NA
D: NA
J: TRBJ2-7
CDR3: CASSLGGQGTYEQYF
DNA: TGTGCCAGCAGCTTAGGGGGTCAGGGCACCTACGAGCAGTACTTC

V: TRBV19
size: NA
D: NA
J: TRBJ1-5
CDR3: CASSEQGLGPQHF
DNA: TGTGCCAGTAGTGAACAGGGTCTAGGGCCCCAGCATTTT

V: TRBV18
size: NA
D: TRBD1
J: TRBJ1-2
CDR3: CASSSFQGAKDYGYTF
DNA: TGTGCCAGCTCATCCTTTCAGGGGGCAAAGGACTATGGCTACACCTTC

V: TRBV27
size: NA
D: NA
J: TRBJ2-1
CDR3: CASSSLASSSDEQFF
DNA: TGTGCCAGCAGTTCTCTGGCCTCATCCTCCGATGAGCAGTTCTTC

V: TRBV12-3/TRBV12-4
size: NA
D: NA
J: TRBJ1-3
CDR3: CASSFIGNTIYF
DNA: TGTGCCAGCAGCTTTATTGGAAACACCATATATTTT

V: TRBV3-1/TRBV3-2
size: few
D: NA
J: TRBJ1-5
CDR3: CASSQDSSRGQPQHF
DNA: TGTGCCAGCAGCCAAGATTCAAGTAGAGGGCAGCCCCAGCATTTT

V: TRBV6-5
size: NA
D: NA
J: TRBJ2-2
CDR3: CASTRDLLNTGELFF
DNA: TGTGCCAGCACCCGGGACTTATTAAACACCGGGGAGCTGTTTTTT

V: TRBV29-1
size: NA
D: TRBD1
J: TRBJ2-1
CDR3: CSVERQGDGEQFF
DNA: TGCAGCGTTGAAAGGCAGGGGGACGGTGAGCAGTTCTTC

V: TRBV4-2
size: few
D: TRBD2
J: TRBJ2-7
CDR3: CASSPSGTLSYEQYF
DNA: TGTGCCAGCAGCCCTAGCGGGACCCTTTCCTACGAGCAGTACTTC

V: TRBV3-1/TRBV3-2
size: NA
D: TRBD2
J: TRBJ2-1
CDR3: CASSQVIAGVYEQFF
DNA: TGTGCCAGCAGCCAAGTAATAGCGGGGGTCTATGAGCAGTTCTTC

V: TRBV7-2
size: NA
D: TRBD1
J: TRBJ2-1
CDR3: CASSSFPGQGPHEQFF
DNA: TGTGCCAGCAGCTCATTTCCGGGACAGGGGCCCCATGAGCAGTTCTTC

V: TRBV9
size: NA
D: TRBD2
J: TRBJ2-3
CDR3: CASSVGTSGVNF
DNA: TGTGCCAGCAGCGTAGGGACTAGCGGGGTAAATTTT